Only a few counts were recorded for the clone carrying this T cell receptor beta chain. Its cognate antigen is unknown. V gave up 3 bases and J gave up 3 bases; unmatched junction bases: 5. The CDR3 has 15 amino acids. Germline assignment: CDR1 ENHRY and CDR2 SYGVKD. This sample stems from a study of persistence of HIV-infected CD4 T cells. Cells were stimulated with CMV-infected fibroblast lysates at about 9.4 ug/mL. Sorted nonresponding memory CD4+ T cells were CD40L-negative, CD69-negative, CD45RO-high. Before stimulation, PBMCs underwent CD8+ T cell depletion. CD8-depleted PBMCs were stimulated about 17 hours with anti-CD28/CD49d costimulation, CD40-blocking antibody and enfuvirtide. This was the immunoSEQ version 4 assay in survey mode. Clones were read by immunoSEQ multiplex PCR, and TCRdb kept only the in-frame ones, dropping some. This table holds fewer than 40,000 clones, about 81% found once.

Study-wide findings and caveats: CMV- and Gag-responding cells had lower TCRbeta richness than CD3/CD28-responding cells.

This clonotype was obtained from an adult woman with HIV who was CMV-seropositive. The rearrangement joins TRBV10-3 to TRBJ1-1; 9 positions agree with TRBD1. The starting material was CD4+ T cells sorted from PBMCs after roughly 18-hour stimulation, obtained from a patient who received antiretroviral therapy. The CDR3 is CAISDDRGSDTEAFF. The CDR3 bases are TGTGCCATCAGTGACGACAGGGGGTCGGACACTGAAGCTTTCTTT.